Below, one T cell receptor (beta chain) is given with its context. Indicated treatment: randomized to nivolumab then ipilimumab (arm A) or the reverse (arm B). The repertoire was sequenced with immunoSEQ multiplex PCR; TCRdb's copy has only in-frame clones and lacks some. The repertoire includes around 20,000 clones, roughly 82% of them detected once, and roughly 10% sits in the top ten. V was trimmed by 5 bases and J by 6 bases, leaving 9 bases between them. The CDR3 totals 11 residues. In germline, CDR1 is DFQATT, CDR2 SNEGSKA (reference sequence). This specimen belongs to a study of sequential checkpoint blockade in melanoma.

This chain connects TRBV20-1 to TRBJ2-3; no clear D. The sequence was collected from a human donor with melanoma. This sample comprised CD8+ T cells sorted from blood (inferred from file names), obtained from a patient given nivolumab and ipilimumab in sequence. CDR3 protein: CSAAYPDTQYF. Here the CDR3 DNA reads TGCAGTGCTGCCTATCCGGATACGCAGTATTTT.